This T cell receptor (beta chain) appears in the sequencing data of a study of beta chain features in type 1 diabetes. Study summary: Sorted cells from all samples, numbering fewer than 120,000,000, were examined.

Via the markers CD45RO/CCR7/CD25/CD127/CD95/CD27, stem cell-like memory, regulatory, central memory and naive CD4+ cells were sorted. The table lists this clone with a few counts. Sequenced material consisted of expressed TCRB transcripts (all of the isolated RNA was reverse transcribed). Libraries were prepared by immunoSEQ multiplex PCR; TCRdb keeps only in-frame clonotypes and omits some of them. Of 250,000 to 400,000 clones listed, 14% are singletons. This receptor was obtained from a man aged 25-45 years in good health. The sequenced sample was central memory CD4+ T cells from blood.

CDR3 nucleotides: TGTGCCAGCAGCGTAGAGGCAGGGGGCTTCAATCAGCCCCAGCATTTT. Its translation: CASSVEAGGFNQPQHF. The chain links TRBV9 to TRBJ1-5, with 8 positions matching TRBD1. CDR1 SGDLS and CDR2 YYNGEE come from the germline V gene. The CDR3 length is 16 residues. After removal of 0 bases from V and 3 bases from J, the junction contained 5 bases not matched to a gene.